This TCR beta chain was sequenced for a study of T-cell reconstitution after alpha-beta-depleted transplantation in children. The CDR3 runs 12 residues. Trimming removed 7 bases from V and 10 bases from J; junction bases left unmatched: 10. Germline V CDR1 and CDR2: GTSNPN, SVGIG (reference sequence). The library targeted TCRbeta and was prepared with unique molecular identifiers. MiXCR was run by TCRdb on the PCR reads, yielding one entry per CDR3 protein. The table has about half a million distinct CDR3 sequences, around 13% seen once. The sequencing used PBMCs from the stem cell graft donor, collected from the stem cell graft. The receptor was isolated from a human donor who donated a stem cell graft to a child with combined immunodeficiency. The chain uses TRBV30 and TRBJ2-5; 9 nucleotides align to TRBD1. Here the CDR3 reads CALTGGTWGQYF. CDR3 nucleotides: TGTGCCTTAACAGGGGGCACTTGGGGCCAGTACTTC.